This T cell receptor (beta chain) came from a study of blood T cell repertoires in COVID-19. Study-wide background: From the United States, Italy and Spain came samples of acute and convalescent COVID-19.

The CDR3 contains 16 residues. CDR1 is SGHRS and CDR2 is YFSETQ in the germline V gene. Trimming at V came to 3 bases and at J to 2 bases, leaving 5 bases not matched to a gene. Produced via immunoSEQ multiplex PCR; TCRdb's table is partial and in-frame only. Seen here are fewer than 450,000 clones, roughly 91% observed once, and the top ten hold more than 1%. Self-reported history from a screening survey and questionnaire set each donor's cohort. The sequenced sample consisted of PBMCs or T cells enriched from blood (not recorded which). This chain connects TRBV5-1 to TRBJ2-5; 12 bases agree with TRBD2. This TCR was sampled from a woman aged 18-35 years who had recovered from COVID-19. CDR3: CASSSRLAGAQETQYF. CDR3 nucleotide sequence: TGCGCCAGCAGCTCACGACTAGCGGGGGCTCAAGAGACCCAGTACTTC.